These 10 T cell receptor beta chains came from one sample sequenced in a study. In TCRdb, the 5' RACE reads were re-called with MiXCR into one record per CDR3 protein. The data hold roughly 52,000 distinct CDR3 sequences, with 15% to 20% observed a single time. The sequencing sample was made of naive CD4+ T cells sorted from blood. The subset here: naive CD4+ T cells, CD4+CD45RA+CD25-. These receptors came from a female donor with breast cancer.

The genes are TRBV7-9 and TRBJ2-7; TRBD1 matches 12 bases. V shed 8 bases, J shed 5 bases, and the junction held 10 bases outside the gene matches. Germline V gene sequence: CDR1 SEHNR, CDR2 FQNEAQ (reference sequence). The CDR3 consists of 15 residues. The CDR3 reads CASGGTGGDWHEQYF. As DNA, the CDR3 is TGTGCCAGCGGGGGGACAGGGGGCGATTGGCACGAGCAGTACTTC. Supplemented by reference TRBV7-9 and TRBJ2-7, the full variable domain reads DTGVSQNPRHKITKRGQNVTFRCDPISEHNRLYWYRQTLGQGPEFLTYFQNEAQLEKSRLLSDRFSAERPKGSFSTLEIQRTEQGDSAMYLCASGGTGGDWHEQYFGPGTRLTVT.

This clonotype showed up many times. V usage is TRBV6-5 and J usage is TRBJ1-1, with D uncertain. Trimming took 6 bases from V and 7 from J, leaving 15 bases between them. CDR3 length equals 13 residues. Germline assignment: CDR1 MNHEY and CDR2 SVGAGI. CDR3 sequence (DNA): TGTGCCAGCAGGTACCGGGATAGTAGTGAAGCTTTCTTT. Amino acid sequence: CASRYRDSSEAFF.

The chain couples TRBV30 to TRBJ1-2; D gene ambiguous. Deletions cut 0 bases from V and 4 bases from J, with 15 bases between. CDR1 GTSNPN and CDR2 SVGIG come from the germline V gene (reference sequence). The CDR3 loop spans 15 amino acids. This CDR3 is CAWSVVRTRGYGYTF. The DNA of the CDR3 is TGTGCCTGGAGTGTAGTACGAACCCGTGGCTATGGCTACACCTTC.

The V call is TRBV29-1, the J call TRBJ2-7; 8 bases match TRBD2. This CDR3 spans 15 amino acids. The trim removed 3 bases at V and 5 bases at J, leaving 12 bases unmatched. Germline V gene lookup returns CDR1 SQVTM and CDR2 ANQGSEA. CDR3 protein: CSVEVQRGKGNEQYF. CDR3 coding DNA: TGCAGCGTTGAGGTGCAGCGGGGGAAGGGGAACGAGCAGTACTTC.

The genes are TRBV5-1 and TRBJ2-4; 10 nucleotides line up with TRBD1. Trimming at V came to 4 bases and at J to 7 bases, leaving 5 bases not matched to a gene. CDR1 is SGHRS, CDR2 YFSETQ, per germline. The CDR3 sequence is 14 residues long. The CDR3 loop reads CASSLPGQGNIQYF. DNA of the CDR3: TGCGCCAGCAGCCTTCCGGGACAGGGGAACATTCAGTACTTC. Combining the CDR3 with reference TRBV5-1 and TRBJ2-4 gives the whole variable domain KAGVTQTPRYLIKTRGQQVTLSCSPISGHRSVSWYQQTPGQGLQFLFEYFSETQRNKGNFPGRFSGRQFSNSRSEMNVSTLELGDSALYLCASSLPGQGNIQYFGAGTRLSVL.

Regarding this clonotype: Since the CDR3 does not end with the conserved phenylalanine or tryptophan, this likely comes from a read error. This chain connects TRBV27 to TRBJ2-1; D is possibly TRBD2 (6 bases). There are 16 residues in the CDR3. CDR1 MNHEY and CDR2 SMNVEV come from the germline V gene (reference sequence). Trimming stripped 5 bases from V and 8 bases from J, with 22 bases between. The CDR3 here is CASSPLAWDERDEQFL. The DNA for the CDR3 is TGTGCCAGCAGTCCACTAGCCTGGGACGAGAGGGATGAGCAGTTCCTC.

The V and J genes are TRBV9 and TRBJ2-1; unclear D gene. The CDR3 sequence is 15 residues long. Trimming shortened V by 0 bases and J by 1 base, and 8 bases separated the two germline ends. From germline, CDR1 is SGDLS and CDR2 YYNGEE. CDR3 DNA sequence: TGTGCCAGCAGCGTAGCTGGGATGTCCTACAATGAGCAGTTCTTC. Translation: CASSVAGMSYNEQFF.

The chain joins TRBV9 to TRBJ2-2, with TRBD1 identical over 7 bases. The CDR3 runs to 14 residues. The V gene end was trimmed by 1 base and the J gene end by 7 bases; junction bases not matched to a gene: 4. Germline V gives CDR1 SGDLS, CDR2 YYNGEE. CDR3 sequence (DNA): TGTGCCAGCAGCGTACAACAGGGGATCGGGGAGCTGTTTTTT. Its translation is CASSVQQGIGELFF.

This clonotype has more than one count but fewer than ten. The CDR3 region is CASSFWDRVSYGYTF. In nucleotides, the CDR3 is TGTGCCAGCAGCTTCTGGGACAGGGTTTCCTATGGCTACACCTTC. The gene calls are TRBV5-6 and TRBJ1-2; 9 nucleotides line up with TRBD1. Germline trimming cut 2 bases from V and 4 bases from J; bases unmatched to any gene: 6. This CDR3 comprises 15 residues. Germline CDR1 SGHDT, CDR2 YYEEEE.

Concerning this clonotype: A read error may produce the germline difference seen at one junction end. The chain recombines TRBV6-6 with TRBJ2-7; 9 positions agree with TRBD1. Germline V gene sequence: CDR1 MNHNY, CDR2 SVGAGI (reference sequence). CDR3 length: 17 residues. In DNA, the CDR3 is TGTGCCCGCAGTCAACCCCCTGGGACAGGGCGAGCCTACGAGCAGTACTTC. It yields the protein CARSQPPGTGRAYEQYF.